The 14 T cell receptor beta chains in this list originate from one sample, sequenced in a study of T cell responses to AZD1222 COVID-19 vaccine (TCRdb year 2021). Read against the paper, the sample's time point label means: about 28 days (+/-7) after the second vaccine dose. Library preparation used the immunoSEQ multiplex PCR assay. TCRdb holds this immuneACCESS table with in-frame rearrangements only. Some clones are missing; in checked studies, unresolved V genes explain under half, and the rest has no known cause. The sample table holds about 86,000 clones, of which approximately 90% were seen once. The ten most abundant clones make up about 5.7% of the sample. This sample comprised peripheral blood, obtained 28 days after the second AZD1222 dose. These receptors all come from an adult who received the AZD1222 COVID-19 vaccine.

The chain carries TRBV12-5 and TRBJ2-7; 7 bases map to TRBD1. The CDR3 extends over 15 amino acids. The junction had 5 bases not matched to a gene; V was cut back by 2 bases and J by 1 base. Germline V gene data show CDR1 as LGHNT and CDR2 as FRNRAP. Here the CDR3 DNA reads TGTGCTAGTGGTTTGTGTCCAGGGGGTTCCTACGAGCAGTACTTC. Translating it yields CASGLCPGGSYEQYF.

The chain couples TRBV7-2 to TRBJ1-1; 7 positions agree with TRBD1. V gave up 3 bases and J gave up 5 bases; unmatched junction bases: 6. Germline V gene lookup returns CDR1 SGHTA and CDR2 FQGNSA. The CDR3 totals 14 residues. The CDR3 DNA follows: TGTGCCAGCAGCTTCTCACAGGGGCCGACTGAAGCTTTCTTT. Amino acids: CASSFSQGPTEAFF.

The chain uses TRBV6-5 and TRBJ2-7; TRBD1 is a possible D gene (5 bases). The CDR3 length is 12 residues. Trimming shortened V by 6 bases and J by 3 bases, and 9 bases separated the two germline ends. Germline V gene data show CDR1 as MNHEY and CDR2 as SVGAGI. The CDR3 reads CASSRVNYEQYV. In DNA, the CDR3 is TGTGCCAGCAGCAGGGTCAACTACGAGCAGTACGTC.

This clone was seen just once. The chain employs TRBV6-6 and TRBJ2-7, with D hard to call. CDR3 length: 12 residues. The V and J ends lost 0 bases and 3 bases respectively, with 3 bases between them. Germline CDR1 is MNHNY and CDR2 is SVGAGI (reference sequence). CDR3 in amino acids: CASSYSDYEQYF. The CDR3 DNA follows: TGTGCCAGCAGTTACTCCGACTACGAGCAGTACTTC.

DNA for the CDR3: TGTGCCAGTAGTGGGTCTTTTAACACTGAAGCTTTCTTT. Its translation: CASSGSFNTEAFF. The rearrangement links TRBV19 to TRBJ1-1, with unresolved D. CDR3 size: 13 residues. The V gene's germline CDR1 is LNHDA and CDR2 SQIVND (reference sequence). V was shortened by 5 bases and J by 2 bases, with 9 bases between the two germline ends.

The V and J genes are TRBV3-1 (or the pseudogene TRBV3-2) and TRBJ2-7; perhaps TRBD1 as D (7 bases). The CDR3 is 15 amino acids. Trimming took 1 base from V and 4 from J, leaving 14 bases between them. Germline CDR1 reads LGHDT; CDR2 reads YNNKEL (reference sequence). In DNA, the CDR3 is TGTGCCAGCAGCCAAGGTCAGGGGGGCAGGTACGAGCAGTACTTC. This translates into CASSQGQGGRYEQYF.

The genes are TRBV19 and TRBJ1-4; D is uncertain. The germline V gene encodes CDR1 LNHDA and CDR2 SQIVND (reference sequence). This CDR3 contains 14 residues. Trimming removed 3 bases at V and 8 bases at J, with 13 bases between. This CDR3 is CASSIWAFGEKLFF. The CDR3 coding sequence is TGTGCCAGTAGTATCTGGGCATTCGGCGAAAAACTGTTTTTT.

The V and J genes are TRBV13 and TRBJ1-5, with a tentative D call TRBD1 (5 bases). Germline lookup yields CDR1 PRHDT and CDR2 FYEKMQ (reference sequence). V was pared by 2 bases and J by 8 bases, with 10 bases between. The CDR3 is made up of 13 amino acids. The DNA for the CDR3 is TGTGCCAGCAGCTTAAGGGGTTGGGAGCCCCAGCATTTT. Translated, it gives CASSLRGWEPQHF.

This clone came up once. V is TRBV6-1 and J is TRBJ1-5; D is unresolved. Trimming removed 3 bases at V and 7 bases at J, with 10 bases between. CDR1 is MNHNS, CDR2 SASEGT, per germline. The CDR3 spans 13 residues. The CDR3 bases are TGTGCCAGCAGTGACGTACAGTACCAGCCCCAGCATTTT. Its translation: CASSDVQYQPQHF.

This chain connects TRBV30 to TRBJ2-7; either TRBD1 or TRBD2 may fit D (6 bases each). CDR3 length equals 14 residues. Trimming shortened V by 8 bases and J by 7 bases, and 24 bases separated the two germline ends. Germline V lookup: CDR1 GTSNPN, CDR2 SVGIG (reference sequence). The CDR3 DNA follows: TGTGCCCGACCAAATAAAGGGGGGTCTTGGGAGCAGTACTTC. Translating it yields CARPNKGGSWEQYF. The variable domain in full, with the rest retrieved from reference TRBV30 and TRBJ2-7, is SQTIHQWPATLVQPVGSPLSLECTVEGTSNPNLYWYRQAAGRGLQLLFYSVGIGQISSEVPQNLSASRPQDRQFILSSKKLLLSDSGFYLCARPNKGGSWEQYFGPGTRLTVT.

The rearrangement uses TRBV10-3 and TRBJ2-3; TRBD1 or TRBD2 may be the D gene (6 bases each). Germline V gene lookup returns CDR1 ENHRY and CDR2 SYGVKD. The CDR3 contains 12 residues. V gave up 4 bases and J gave up 9 bases, with 11 bases separating them. This CDR3 reads CAISVGGGTQYF. DNA of the CDR3: TGTGCCATCAGTGTGGGGGGCGGGACGCAGTATTTT.

The rearrangement joins TRBV9 to TRBJ1-5; D is undetermined. Germline V lookup: CDR1 SGDLS, CDR2 YYNGEE. Trimming removed 0 bases from V and 4 bases from J, with 5 bases in between. This CDR3 comprises 13 residues. DNA of the CDR3: TGTGCCAGCAGCGTAGACGGGAATCAGCCCCAGCATTTT. It is translated as CASSVDGNQPQHF.

V usage is TRBV15 and J usage is TRBJ2-2, with D possibly TRBD1 on 5 matching bases. V dropped 3 bases and J dropped 1 base, with 9 bases sitting between them. Germline V CDR1 and CDR2: LNHNV, YYDKDF (reference sequence). CDR3 length: 15 amino acids. CDR3 DNA: TGTGCCACCAGCAGTGGTAGGGGGAACACCGGGGAGCTGTTTTTT. Its protein product is CATSSGRGNTGELFF.

The rearrangement joins TRBV6-2 or TRBV6-3 to TRBJ2-7, with 9 nucleotides matching TRBD1. Germline CDR1 reads MNHEY; CDR2 reads SVGEGT. V gave up 0 bases and J gave up 3 bases; unmatched junction bases: 6. The CDR3 spans 16 residues. The CDR3 region has the DNA TGTGCCAGCAGTTACTCGGTGGGGACAGGGTTCTACGAGCAGTACTTC. Translating gives CASSYSVGTGFYEQYF.